This TCR beta chain emerged from a study of cytomegalovirus exposure and HLA in healthy donors. Study in general: Caucasian-associated ancestry cluster membership applied to about 80% of several hundred genotyped donors. Study outcomes and limitations: The Asian-associated ancestry cluster reportedly had fewer N-insertions than the approximately 610-donor mean in a later analysis. The authors enumerated around 150 TCR beta chains as linked to cytomegalovirus.

Germline V lookup: CDR1 MNHEY, CDR2 SVGAGI. CDR3 length equals 15 residues. The V and J ends lost 6 bases and 0 bases, in that order; junction bases with no gene match: 6. This clone was recorded a few times. The antigen is not known. Researchers ran the PCR with 60 Vbeta and 13 Jbeta primers. Sequencing used immunoSEQ multiplex PCR; TCRdb keeps in-frame clones, though not all of them. The repertoire holds fewer than 150,000 clones, with roughly three quarters as singletons. The chain links TRBV6-5 to TRBJ1-1, with 8 bases lining up with TRBD1. The TCR comes from a man aged 18 to 29 in good health and CMV-seronegative. What was sequenced was PBMCs. Here the CDR3 reads CASSLGDRLNTEAFF. For the CDR3, the DNA is TGTGCCAGCAGCTTGGGGGACAGGCTGAACACTGAAGCTTTCTTT.